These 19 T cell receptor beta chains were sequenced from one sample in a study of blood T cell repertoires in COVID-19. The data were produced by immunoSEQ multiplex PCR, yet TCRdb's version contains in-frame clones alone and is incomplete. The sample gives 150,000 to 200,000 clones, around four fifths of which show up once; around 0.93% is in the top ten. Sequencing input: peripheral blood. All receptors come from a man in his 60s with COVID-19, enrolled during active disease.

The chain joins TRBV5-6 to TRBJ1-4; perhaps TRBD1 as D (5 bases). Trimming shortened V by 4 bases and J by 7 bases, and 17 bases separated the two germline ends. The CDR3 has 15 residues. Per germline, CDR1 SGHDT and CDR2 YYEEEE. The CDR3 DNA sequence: TGTGCCAGCAGCATATCCCCGGGCAGGGCTGAAAAACTGTTTTTT. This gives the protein CASSISPGRAEKLFF. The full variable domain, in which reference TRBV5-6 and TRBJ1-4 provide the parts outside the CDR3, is DAGVTQSPTHLIKTRGQQVTLRCSPKSGHDTVSWYQQALGQGPQFIFQYYEEEERQRGNFPDRFSGHQFPNYSSELNVNALLLGDSALYLCASSISPGRAEKLFFGSGTQLSVL.

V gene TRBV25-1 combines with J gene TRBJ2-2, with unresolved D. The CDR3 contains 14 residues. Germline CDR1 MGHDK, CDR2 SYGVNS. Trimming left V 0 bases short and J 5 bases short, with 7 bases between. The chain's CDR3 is CASSEYITTGELFF. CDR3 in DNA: TGTGCCAGCAGTGAATATATAACTACCGGGGAGCTGTTTTTT.

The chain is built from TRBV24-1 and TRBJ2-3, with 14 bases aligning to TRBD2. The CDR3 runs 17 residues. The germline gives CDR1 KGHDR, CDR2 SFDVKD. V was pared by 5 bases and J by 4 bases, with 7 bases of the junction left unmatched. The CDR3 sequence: CATSARLAGGPPDTQYF. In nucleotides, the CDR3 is TGTGCCACCAGTGCCCGACTAGCGGGAGGGCCGCCAGATACGCAGTATTTT.

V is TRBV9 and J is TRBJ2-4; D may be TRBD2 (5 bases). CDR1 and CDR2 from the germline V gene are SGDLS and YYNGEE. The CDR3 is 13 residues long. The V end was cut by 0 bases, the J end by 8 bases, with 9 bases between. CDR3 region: CASSVVGVDIQYF. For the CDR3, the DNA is TGTGCCAGCAGCGTAGTGGGAGTTGACATTCAGTACTTC.

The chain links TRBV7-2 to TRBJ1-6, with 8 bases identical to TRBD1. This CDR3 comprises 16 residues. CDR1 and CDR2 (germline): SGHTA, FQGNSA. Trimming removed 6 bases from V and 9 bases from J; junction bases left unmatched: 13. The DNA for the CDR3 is TGTGCCAGCAGTCTAAGGACAGGGATTGATTCTTCACCCCTCCACTTT. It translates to CASSLRTGIDSSPLHF.

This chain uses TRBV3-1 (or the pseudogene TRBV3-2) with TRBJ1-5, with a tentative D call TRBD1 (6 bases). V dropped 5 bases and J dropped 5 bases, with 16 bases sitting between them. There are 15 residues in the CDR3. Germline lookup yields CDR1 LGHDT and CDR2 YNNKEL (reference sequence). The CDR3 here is CASSERGGQHQPQHF. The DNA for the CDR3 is TGTGCCAGCAGCGAAAGGGGGGGGCAACATCAGCCCCAGCATTTT.

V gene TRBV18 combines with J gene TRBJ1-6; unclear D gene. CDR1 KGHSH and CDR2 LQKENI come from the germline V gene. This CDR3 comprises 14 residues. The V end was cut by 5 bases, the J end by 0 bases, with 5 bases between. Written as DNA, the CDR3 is TGTGCCAGCTCATACAGCTCCTATAATTCACCCCTCCACTTT. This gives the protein CASSYSSYNSPLHF.

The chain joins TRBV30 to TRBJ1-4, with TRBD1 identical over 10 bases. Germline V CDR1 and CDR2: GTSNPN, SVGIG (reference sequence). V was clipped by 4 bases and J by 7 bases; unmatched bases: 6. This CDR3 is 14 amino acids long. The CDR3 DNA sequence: TGTGCCTGGACTACCGGGACAGGGGTTGAAAAACTGTTTTTT. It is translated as CAWTTGTGVEKLFF.

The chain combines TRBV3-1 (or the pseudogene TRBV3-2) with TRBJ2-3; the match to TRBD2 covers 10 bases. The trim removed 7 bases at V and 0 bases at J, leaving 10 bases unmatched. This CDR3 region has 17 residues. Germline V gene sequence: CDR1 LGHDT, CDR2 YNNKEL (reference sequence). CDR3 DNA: TGTGCCAGCAAATACGGGACTAGCGATCCTAGCACAGATACGCAGTATTTT. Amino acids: CASKYGTSDPSTDTQYF.

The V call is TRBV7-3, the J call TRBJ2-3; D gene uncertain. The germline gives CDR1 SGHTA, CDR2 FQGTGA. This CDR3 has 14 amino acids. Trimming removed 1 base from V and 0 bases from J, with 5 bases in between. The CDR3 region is CASSLKRSTDTQYF. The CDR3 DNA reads TGTGCCAGCAGCTTAAAGCGCAGCACAGATACGCAGTATTTT.

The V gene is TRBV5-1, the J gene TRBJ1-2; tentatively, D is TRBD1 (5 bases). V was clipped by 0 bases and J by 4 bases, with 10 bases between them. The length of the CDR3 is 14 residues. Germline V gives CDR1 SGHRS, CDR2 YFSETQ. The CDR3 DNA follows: TGCGCCAGCAGCTTGGCTCAGGGAGGCTATGGCTACACCTTC. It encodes CASSLAQGGYGYTF.

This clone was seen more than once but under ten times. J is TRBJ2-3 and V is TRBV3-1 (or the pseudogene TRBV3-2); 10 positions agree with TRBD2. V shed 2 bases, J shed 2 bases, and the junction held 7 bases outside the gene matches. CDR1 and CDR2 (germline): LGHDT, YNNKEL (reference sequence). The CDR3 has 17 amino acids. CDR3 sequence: CASSQLRTSGITDTQYF. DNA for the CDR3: TGTGCCAGCAGCCAACTCAGGACTAGCGGAATCACAGATACGCAGTATTTT.

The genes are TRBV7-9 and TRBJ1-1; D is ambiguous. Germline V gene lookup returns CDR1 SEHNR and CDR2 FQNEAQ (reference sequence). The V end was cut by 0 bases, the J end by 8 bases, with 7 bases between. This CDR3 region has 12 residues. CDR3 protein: CASSLAREEAFF. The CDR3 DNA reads TGTGCCAGCAGCTTAGCGCGGGAAGAAGCTTTCTTT.

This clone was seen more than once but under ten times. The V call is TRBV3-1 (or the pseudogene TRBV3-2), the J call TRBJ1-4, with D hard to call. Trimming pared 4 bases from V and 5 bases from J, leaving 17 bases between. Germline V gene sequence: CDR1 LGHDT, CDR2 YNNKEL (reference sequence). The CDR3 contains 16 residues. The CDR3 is CASSLSSGRKNEKLFF. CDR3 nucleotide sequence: TGTGCCAGCAGCCTTTCCTCGGGAAGGAAGAATGAAAAACTGTTTTTT.

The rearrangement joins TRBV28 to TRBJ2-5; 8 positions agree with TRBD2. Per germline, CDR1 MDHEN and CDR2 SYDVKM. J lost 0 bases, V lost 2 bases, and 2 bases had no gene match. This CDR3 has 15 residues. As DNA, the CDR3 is TGTGCCAGCAGTTTAATAGCGGGGAACCAAGAGACCCAGTACTTC. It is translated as CASSLIAGNQETQYF.

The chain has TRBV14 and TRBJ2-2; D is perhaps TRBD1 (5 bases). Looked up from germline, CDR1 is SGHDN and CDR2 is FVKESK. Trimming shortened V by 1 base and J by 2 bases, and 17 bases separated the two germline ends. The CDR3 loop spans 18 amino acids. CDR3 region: CASSQVLGQGQNTGELFF. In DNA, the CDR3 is TGTGCCAGCAGCCAAGTCCTGGGGCAGGGCCAAAACACCGGGGAGCTGTTTTTT.

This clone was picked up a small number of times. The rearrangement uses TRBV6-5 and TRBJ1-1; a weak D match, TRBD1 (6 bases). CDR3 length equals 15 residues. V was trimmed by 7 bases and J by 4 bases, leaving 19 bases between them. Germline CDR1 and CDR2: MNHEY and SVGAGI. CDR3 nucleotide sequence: TGTGCCAGCACCCCAGGGGCAGGGTGGACCACTGAAGCTTTCTTT. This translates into CASTPGAGWTTEAFF.

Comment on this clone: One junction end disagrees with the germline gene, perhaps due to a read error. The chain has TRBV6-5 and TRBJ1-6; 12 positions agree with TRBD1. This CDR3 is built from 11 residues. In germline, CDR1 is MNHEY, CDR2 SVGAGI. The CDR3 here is CAAAGTGGQNF. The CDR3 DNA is TGTGCCGCGGCCGGGACAGGGGGCCAAAACTTT.

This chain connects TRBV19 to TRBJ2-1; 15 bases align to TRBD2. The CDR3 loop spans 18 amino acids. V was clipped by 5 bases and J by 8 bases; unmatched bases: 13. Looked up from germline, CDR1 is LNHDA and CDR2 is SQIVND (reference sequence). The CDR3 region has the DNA TGTGCCAGTAGTCCACGGACTAGCGGGAGGGCTCAAGAGGATGAGCAGTTCTTC. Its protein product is CASSPRTSGRAQEDEQFF.